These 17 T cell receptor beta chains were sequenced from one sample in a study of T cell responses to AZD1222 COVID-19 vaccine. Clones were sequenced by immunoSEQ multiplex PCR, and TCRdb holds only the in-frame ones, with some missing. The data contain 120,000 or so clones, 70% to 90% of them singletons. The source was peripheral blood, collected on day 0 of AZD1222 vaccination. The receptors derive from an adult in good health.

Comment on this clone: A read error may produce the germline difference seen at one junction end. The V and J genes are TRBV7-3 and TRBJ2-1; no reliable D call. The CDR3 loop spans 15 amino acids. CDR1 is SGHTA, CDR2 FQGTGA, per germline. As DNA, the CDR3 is TGTGCCAGCAGCCTAACTGAATACTCCTACAATGAGCAGTTCTTC. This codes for CASSLTEYSYNEQFF. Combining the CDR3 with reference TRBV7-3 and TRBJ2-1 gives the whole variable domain GAGVSQTPSNKVTEKGKYVELRCDPISGHTALYWYRQSLGQGPEFLIYFQGTGAADDSGLPNDRFFAVRPEGSVSTLKIQRTERGDSAVYLCASSLTEYSYNEQFFGPGTRLTVL.

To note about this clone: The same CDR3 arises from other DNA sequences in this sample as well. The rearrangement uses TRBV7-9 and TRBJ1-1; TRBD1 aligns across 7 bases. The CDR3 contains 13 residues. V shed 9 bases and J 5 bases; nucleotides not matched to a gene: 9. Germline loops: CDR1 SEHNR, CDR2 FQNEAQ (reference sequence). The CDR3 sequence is CASSRGEGTEAFF. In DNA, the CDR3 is TGTGCCAGTTCCAGGGGGGAAGGAACTGAAGCTTTCTTT.

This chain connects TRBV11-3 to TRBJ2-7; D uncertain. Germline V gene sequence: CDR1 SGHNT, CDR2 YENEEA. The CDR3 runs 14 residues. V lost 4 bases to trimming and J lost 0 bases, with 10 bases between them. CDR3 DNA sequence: TGTGCCAGCAGCTCCGGCTCGAGCTCCTACGAGCAGTACTTC. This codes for CASSSGSSSYEQYF.

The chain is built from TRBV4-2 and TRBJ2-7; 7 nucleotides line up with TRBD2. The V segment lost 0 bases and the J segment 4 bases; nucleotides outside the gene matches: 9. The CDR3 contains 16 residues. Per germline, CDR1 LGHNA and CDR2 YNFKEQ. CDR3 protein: CASSQEGRLAQYEQYF. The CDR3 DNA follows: TGTGCCAGCAGCCAAGAAGGTCGACTAGCCCAATACGAGCAGTACTTC.

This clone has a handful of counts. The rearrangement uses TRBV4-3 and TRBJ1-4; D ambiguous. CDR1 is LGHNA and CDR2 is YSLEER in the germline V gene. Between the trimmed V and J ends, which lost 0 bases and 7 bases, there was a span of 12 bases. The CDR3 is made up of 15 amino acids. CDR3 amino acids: CASSQETGGGEKLFF. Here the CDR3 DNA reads TGCGCCAGCAGCCAAGAAACGGGCGGCGGTGAAAAACTGTTTTTT.

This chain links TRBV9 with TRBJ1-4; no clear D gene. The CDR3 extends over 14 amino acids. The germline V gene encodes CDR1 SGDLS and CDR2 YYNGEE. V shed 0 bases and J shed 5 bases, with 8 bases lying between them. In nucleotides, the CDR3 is TGTGCCAGCAGCGTAGGGGCCTTAAATGAAAAACTGTTTTTT. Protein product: CASSVGALNEKLFF.

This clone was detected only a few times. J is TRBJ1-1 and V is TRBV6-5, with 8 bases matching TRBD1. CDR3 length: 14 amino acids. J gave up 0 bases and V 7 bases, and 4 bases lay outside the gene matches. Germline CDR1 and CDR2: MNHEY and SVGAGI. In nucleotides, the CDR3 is TGTGCCAGCACTATGGGACAGGTGAACACTGAAGCTTTCTTT. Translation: CASTMGQVNTEAFF.

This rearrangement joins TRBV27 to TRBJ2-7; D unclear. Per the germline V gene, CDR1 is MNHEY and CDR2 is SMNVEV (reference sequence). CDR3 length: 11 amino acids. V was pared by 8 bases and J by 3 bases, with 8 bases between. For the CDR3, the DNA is TGTGCCAGCGGTCGGCTCTACGAGCAGTACTTC. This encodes CASGRLYEQYF.

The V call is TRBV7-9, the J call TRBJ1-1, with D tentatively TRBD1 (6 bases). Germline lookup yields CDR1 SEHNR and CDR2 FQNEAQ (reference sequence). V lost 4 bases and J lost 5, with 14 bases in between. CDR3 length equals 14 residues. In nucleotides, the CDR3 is TGTGCCAGCAGCTCACAGGGTAAGGTTACTGAAGCTTTCTTT. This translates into CASSSQGKVTEAFF.

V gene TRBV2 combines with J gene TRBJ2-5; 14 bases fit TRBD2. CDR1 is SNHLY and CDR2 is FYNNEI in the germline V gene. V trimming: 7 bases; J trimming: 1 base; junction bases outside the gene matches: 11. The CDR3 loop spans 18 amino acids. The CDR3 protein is CASMGLAGAGGRQETQYF. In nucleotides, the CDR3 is TGTGCCAGCATGGGACTAGCGGGAGCTGGGGGTCGCCAAGAGACCCAGTACTTC.

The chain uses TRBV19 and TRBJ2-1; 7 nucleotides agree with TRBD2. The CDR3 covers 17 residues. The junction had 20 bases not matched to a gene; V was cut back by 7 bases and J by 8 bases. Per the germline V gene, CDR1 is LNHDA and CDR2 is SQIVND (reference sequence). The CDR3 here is CASNTPSGITGRDEQFF. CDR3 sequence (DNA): TGTGCCAGTAATACACCTTCTGGGATCACGGGGAGGGATGAGCAGTTCTTC.

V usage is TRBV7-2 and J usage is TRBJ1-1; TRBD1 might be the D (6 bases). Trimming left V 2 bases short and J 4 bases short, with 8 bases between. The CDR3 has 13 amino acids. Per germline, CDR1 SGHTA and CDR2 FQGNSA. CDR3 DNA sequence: TGTGCCAGCAGCTTATCAGGGGTCACTGAAGCTTTCTTT. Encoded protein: CASSLSGVTEAFF. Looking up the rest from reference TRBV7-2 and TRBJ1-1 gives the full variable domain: GAGVSQSPSNKVTEKGKDVELRCDPISGHTALYWYRQSLGQGLEFLIYFQGNSAPDKSGLPSDRFSAERTGGSVSTLTIQRTQQEDSAVYLCASSLSGVTEAFFGQGTRLTVV.

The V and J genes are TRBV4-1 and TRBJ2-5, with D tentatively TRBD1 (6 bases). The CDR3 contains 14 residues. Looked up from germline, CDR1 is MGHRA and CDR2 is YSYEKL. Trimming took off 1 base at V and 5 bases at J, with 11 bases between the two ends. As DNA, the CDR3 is TGCGCCAGCAGCCAAGCAGGGGAACCGGAGACCCAGTACTTC. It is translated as CASSQAGEPETQYF.

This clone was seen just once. The CDR3 loop is CASSLTSWNTGELFF. The CDR3 DNA is TGCGCCAGCAGCTTGACCTCTTGGAACACCGGGGAGCTGTTTTTT. The rearrangement joins TRBV5-1 to TRBJ2-2; D gene unclear. The V and J ends lost 1 base and 1 base respectively, with 8 bases between them. Germline loops: CDR1 SGHRS, CDR2 YFSETQ. The CDR3 is 15 residues long.

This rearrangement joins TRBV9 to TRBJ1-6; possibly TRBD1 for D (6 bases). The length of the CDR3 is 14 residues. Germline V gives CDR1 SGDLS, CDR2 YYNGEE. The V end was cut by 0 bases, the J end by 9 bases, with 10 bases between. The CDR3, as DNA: TGTGCCAGCAGCGTAGGGACAGTAGGTTCACCCCTCCACTTT. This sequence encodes CASSVGTVGSPLHF.

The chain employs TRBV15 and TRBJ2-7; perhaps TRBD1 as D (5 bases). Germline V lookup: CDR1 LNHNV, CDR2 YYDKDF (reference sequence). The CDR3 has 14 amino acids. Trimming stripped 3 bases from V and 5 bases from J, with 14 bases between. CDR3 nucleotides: TGTGCCACCAGCAGGAGCAGGGAAGTGGACGAGCAGTACTTC. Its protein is CATSRSREVDEQYF.

In DNA form, the CDR3 reads TGTGCCAGCAGCGCAGGGGGGGCTGAAGCTTTCTTT. Amino acids: CASSAGGAEAFF. This chain uses TRBV9 with TRBJ1-1, with 7 positions matching TRBD1. The CDR3 has 12 residues. The germline gives CDR1 SGDLS, CDR2 YYNGEE. Losses at the gene ends were 3 bases for V and 6 bases for J; bases not matched to a gene: 2.